Here is one TCR beta chain with its context. This clone has only a few counts. Its binding antigen is unknown. The input lacks base qualities; no much larger clone sits a single base away. The sample belongs to a study of cytomegalovirus exposure and HLA in healthy donors (dated by TCRdb to 2015 to 2018). General notes on the study: In an earlier analysis of 450 to 750 of the donors, 276 Gb of sequence data and some 100 million unique TCR beta sequences from roughly 200 million T cells were reported. HLA typing covered class I and class II loci at four-digit resolution. To predict cytomegalovirus infection status, the study brought together high-throughput TCR immunosequencing, statistical association of individual TCRs with disease status, and machine learning. The number of typed donors differed by locus: roughly 629-640 for A, B, C, DRB1 and DQB1; approximately 520 for DQA1; some 610 for DPA1; and around 470 for DPB1. The study aimed to test whether signatures of past pathogen exposure could be identified by cataloging public T cell receptors. All discovery cohort repertoires had been generated on a single sequencing platform. The later analysis used no new phenotypic data to find candidate immune exposures, relying instead on TCR beta sequences and their occurrence across donors. Across some 400 genotyped donors of the cohort, an average of about 220,000 unique TCR beta nucleotide sequences per donor were sequenced, and roughly a sixth of those sequences were non-productive. Roughly 320 gigabases of sequencing data and 75 million to 85 million unique TCR sequences made up an early release that covered nearly 650 HLA-typed donors. Besides the first cohort of more than 650 subjects, a separate validation cohort made up of 120 different subjects was used. In a later genetic analysis, genome-wide SNP genotypes for about 55% of the 666 donors were used, and that subset was treated as a discovery cohort. The study profiled the T cell repertoires of 500 to 800 subjects by immunosequencing and related them to cytomegalovirus serostatus. Donor age, sex, ethnicity and CMV serostatus were compiled together with the repertoire data. A later analysis re-examined previously published TCR beta repertoires from several hundred donors and added high-resolution HLA genotyping to investigate patterns of TCR occurrence. An earlier analysis of some 500 of the donors applied high-throughput TCR beta sequencing to assess whether each TCR beta V gene segment acted as functional or pseudogenic. The genetic ancestry cluster associated with self-reported Caucasian donors included over 80% of the 398 genotyped donors. Because of strong linkage in the cohort, roughly five DR-DQ haplotypes were treated as single units for association and clustering. On the study overall, not on this receptor specifically: In a later analysis, HLA-associated TCR beta chains were found to be more clonally expanded and to have lower generation probabilities than equally common non-associated chains. In this cohort, only TCR beta chains were sequenced, and detectable features were limited by the absence of alpha or paired-chain data. Most TCR sequences were observed very rarely across donors, whereas some public TCRs were present in many individuals. Cytomegalovirus status was reported to be diagnosed by the classifier with high specificity and sensitivity in both the original and validation cohorts. Over 15 rarely observed V segments, including chromosome 9 orphons, were excluded from the earlier analysis of several hundred of the donors because counts were too low. In vitro tests confirmed that a few of the cytomegalovirus-associated TCR beta chains recognize cytomegalovirus antigens. An association between a missense DCLRE1C variant and V-gene and J-gene trimming of TCR beta chains was found in a later genetic analysis and replicated in an independent cohort. Correlated functional status among segregating V segments might be attributable to linkage disequilibrium, but an unknown experimental factor could not be ruled out. CMV serostatus was the only immune exposure information available for the cohort. In a later genetic analysis, fewer N-insertions in productive TCRs were reported among donors in an Asian-associated ancestry cluster than the roughly 700-donor mean. When HLA alleles, especially DR and DQ, strongly co-occurred, TCR associations were difficult to assign to individual alleles. A further reported finding was that TCR beta sequences accurately predicted the HLA-A and HLA-B alleles for most subjects in the first cohort. In a later analysis, the rate of TCR association differed among HLA loci, with DRB1 alleles having the most associated TCRs and HLA-C alleles having the fewest. According to a later analysis, parvovirus B19, influenza, CMV and Epstein-Barr virus appeared linked to several top co-occurrence clusters. The presence/absence analyses assumed that sequencing depth was roughly uniform across donors, and that assumption may not be true. HLA typing was unavailable for some donors at each locus, so association tests used only the typed subset. A later analysis found that most CMV-associated TCR beta chains appeared HLA-restricted, with HLA associations seemingly driven largely by CMV exposure. A cluster of highly shared sequence variants was judged likely to be a technical artifact of the sequencing pipeline. Specific HLA alleles were associated with roughly 17,000 TCR beta sequences at a false discovery rate of 0.05 in a later analysis. In an earlier analysis of about 550 of the donors, most TCR beta V segments were observed in productive rearrangements about 87% or about 30% of the time, broadly matching IMGT annotations. The authors suggested that the approach could potentially be extended to other disease states and immunological phenotypes. Because the 87-base-pair reads could not distinguish some IMGT-functional V segments, including TRBV6-2 and TRBV6-3, those segments were excluded. The study listed 150 to 200 TCR beta chains as associated with cytomegalovirus.

The cohort was made up of around 720 healthy bone marrow donors. At the time of sampling, every cohort member was nominally healthy, though immune exposures that went unrecorded were likely present. The donor was CMV seronegative and belonged to the group of 380 or so seronegative cohort members. Every donor gave a peripheral blood sample, and the peripheral blood mononuclear cells from that sample were used for TCR beta sequencing. The Qiagen DNeasy Blood Extraction Kit was used to extract genomic DNA from the blood cell samples. Preparation of the library involved the immunoSEQ multiplex PCR assay. A mixture of 60 forward primers for TCR Vbeta segments and 13 reverse primers for TCR Jbeta segments was used in the multiplex PCR. A multiplex PCR assay on genomic DNA amplified the CDR3 region of rearranged TCR beta genes. On the Illumina HiSeq System, the amplified TCR beta libraries were sequenced as 87-base-pair reads. Regarding the original processing steps: Across the 670 or so repertoires, a later analysis counted tens of millions of unique TCR beta chains, 9.5 million to 12 million of which were shared by at least two donors. A nearest-neighbor algorithm error-corrected the raw reads and collapsed the reads into unique sequences, merging closely related sequences to remove PCR and sequencing errors. To assign V, D and J gene segments, CDR3 sequences were aligned to IMGT reference sequences. For a sequence to be retained, a match of at least six nucleotides was required to both a V gene segment and a J gene segment. Rearrangements were classified as productive when the CDR3 lacked stop codons and remained in frame with V and J, and all other rearrangements were classified as non-productive. Following IMGT convention, CDR3 was defined as the stretch from the second conserved V-encoded cysteine up to the conserved J-encoded phenylalanine. The earlier analysis of some 550 of the donors excluded any sequence lacking an unambiguous match to a single V gene segment. In an earlier analysis of almost 600 of the donors, a V segment was called functional when productive rearrangements were above 56.7%, and segregating when the standard deviation between donors exceeded 5%. To diagnose cytomegalovirus status from the catalog of TCR beta chain sequences, a statistical classification framework was built. In a later analysis, V and J genes were assigned by comparing TCR nucleotide sequences against IMGT/GENE-DB human TR gene sequences. A later analysis assigned CDR3 sequences and most-parsimonious VDJ recombination scenarios with the TCRdist pipeline. A later analysis defined each TCR beta chain by its CDR3 amino acid sequence plus V-gene family, and excluded reads lacking a unique V-gene family. As a way to deal with suspected cross-contamination and a sequencing artifact, a later analysis dropped 592 nucleotide sequences that were highly shared and had low generation probability. In a later analysis, a clonal expansion index was calculated for each public chain from normalized within-repertoire ranks of inferred template counts. Generation probabilities in a later analysis came from a VDJ recombination model fitted to out-of-frame rearrangements, and those results were checked against IGoR. Hypergeometric tests were used in a later analysis to score TCR-TCR, TCR-HLA and TCR-CMV co-occurrence, with a repertoire-size bias correction applied to the TCR pairs. In a later analysis, false discovery rates were estimated by permuting HLA or CMV assignments 20 times. In a later analysis, co-occurring TCRs were grouped using DBSCAN, with TCRdist sequence similarity added in when clustering inside HLA-allele-positive subsets. Repertoires with fewer than 30,000 or more than 120,000 public chains were left out of co-occurrence clustering, as were about 5 repertoires with anomalous nucleotide sharing. TCRdb limited this immuneACCESS table to in-frame rearrangements with V and J called. A share of clones is missing; checked studies link under half to unresolved V genes, and the rest is unexplained. V and J calls and clone size are copied from that table; D and trimming were computed from the DNA. The sample has about 55,000 clones on record, approximately 80% of them singletons. Of the sample, less than 3% is held by the ten largest clones.

Inclusive of the bounding cysteine and phenylalanine, the CDR3 is 15 residues long. This entry keeps only the CDR3 DNA: 45 bases, framed from base 1. V is cut by 4 bases and J by 4 bases, and the space between the germline ends is 13 bases. Via the germline V gene (reference sequence), CDR1 is LNHDA and CDR2 SQIVND. The TCR was taken from a female donor in good health and CMV-seronegative. The sequencing input was PBMCs. The chain is assembled from TRBV19 and TRBJ2-2, with a tentative D gene TRBD1 over 5 matching bases. The DNA reads as follows: TGTGCCAGTAGTACCTTACAGACAGCCACCGGGGAGCTGTTTTTT. The translation is CASSTLQTATGELFF.